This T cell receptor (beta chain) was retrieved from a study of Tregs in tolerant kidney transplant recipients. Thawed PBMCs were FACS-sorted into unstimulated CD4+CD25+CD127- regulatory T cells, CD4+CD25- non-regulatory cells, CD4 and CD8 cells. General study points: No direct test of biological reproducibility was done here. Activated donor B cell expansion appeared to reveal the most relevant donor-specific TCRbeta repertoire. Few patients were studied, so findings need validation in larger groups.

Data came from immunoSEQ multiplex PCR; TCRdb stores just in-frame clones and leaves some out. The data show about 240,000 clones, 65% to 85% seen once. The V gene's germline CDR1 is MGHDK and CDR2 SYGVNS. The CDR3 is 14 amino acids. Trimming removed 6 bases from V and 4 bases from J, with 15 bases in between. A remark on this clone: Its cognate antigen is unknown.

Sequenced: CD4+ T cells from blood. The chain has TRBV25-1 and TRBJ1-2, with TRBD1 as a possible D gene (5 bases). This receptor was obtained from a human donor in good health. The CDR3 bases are TGTGCCAGCAGCCTTTTCCAGGGAAGCTATGGCTACACCTTC. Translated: CASSLFQGSYGYTF.